What follows are 5 T cell receptor beta chains derived from one specimen sequenced in a study of blood T cells in healthy people across ages. Using a J-beta primer mix together with a sample-barcoded 5' primer, a second PCR was run for 7 to 11 cycles. TCRdb re-derived calls from the 5' RACE reads in MiXCR, one entry per CDR3 protein. The table has roughly 500,000 distinct CDR3 sequences, around 24% seen once. The same data also went into a second study, on T cells of mothers and their children.

Material for sequencing was blood. The origin of the receptors is a boy younger than 18 in good health.

This clonotype turned up a few times. The chain recombines TRBV4-3 with TRBJ1-2; 10 bases are a match to TRBD1. V shed 0 bases and J 8 bases; nucleotides not matched to a gene: 6. CDR1 and CDR2 (germline): LGHNA, YSLEER. This CDR3 has 15 amino acids. CDR3 sequence reads: CASSQDRGTGVGYTF. CDR3 coding DNA: TGCGCCAGCAGCCAAGATAGGGGGACAGGGGTAGGCTACACCTTC.

This rearrangement joins TRBV12-3 or TRBV12-4 to TRBJ1-3, with D perhaps matching TRBD1 (5 bases). The CDR3 has 15 amino acids. The germline V and J ends were trimmed by 1 base and 1 base, with 8 bases remaining between them. CDR3 protein: CASSLGRASGNTIYF. The DNA for the CDR3 is TGTGCCAGCAGTTTAGGCAGGGCTTCTGGAAACACCATATATTTT.

This clonotype was detected many times. The chain has TRBV29-1 and TRBJ2-7; D remains unclear. Germline V gene sequence: CDR1 SQVTM, CDR2 ANQGSEA. The V end lost 5 bases, the J end lost 4 bases, and 12 bases lay between the germline ends. This CDR3 is built from 12 residues. In DNA form, the CDR3 reads TGCAGCGTTCTCGGTGTTACGTACGAGCAGTACTTC. It specifies CSVLGVTYEQYF.

A few counts support this clonotype. V gene TRBV27 combines with J gene TRBJ1-5; the D gene is possibly TRBD1 (6 bases). V shed 3 bases and J shed 6 bases, with 12 bases lying between them. The CDR3 length is 14 residues. The germline CDR1 and CDR2 sequences are MNHEY and SMNVEV (reference sequence). The CDR3 DNA reads TGTGCCAGCAGTTTGAAACAGGGAAGTCAGCCCCAGCATTTT. Translation: CASSLKQGSQPQHF.

A few counts support this clonotype. This sequence joins TRBV5-1 and TRBJ2-5; the D is unclear. The CDR3 has 14 residues. The germline CDR1 and CDR2 sequences are SGHRS and YFSETQ. The V gene lost 3 bases and the J gene lost 0 bases, with 9 bases spanning the gap. In DNA form, the CDR3 reads TGCGCCAGCAGCTCCTCAAGGGACCAAGAGACCCAGTACTTC. It encodes CASSSSRDQETQYF.